Listed here are 7 T cell receptor beta chains from one sample, sequenced in a study of blood T cell repertoires in COVID-19. The assay was immunoSEQ multiplex PCR, and TCRdb's table has in-frame clones only and misses some. The sample has tens of thousands of clones; 70% to 90% are singletons. The source material was peripheral blood. The origin of the receptors is a man aged 60-69 years with COVID-19, enrolled during active disease.

The rearrangement links TRBV7-9 to TRBJ2-5; D possibly corresponds to TRBD1 (6 bases). CDR1 and CDR2 from the germline V gene are SEHNR and FQNEAQ (reference sequence). The CDR3 length is 15 residues. V lost 5 bases and J 5 bases, leaving 18 bases between the germline ends. CDR3 residues: CASSMGTKLGETQYF. The CDR3 DNA reads TGTGCCAGCAGCATGGGGACAAAACTCGGGGAGACCCAGTACTTC.

The chain combines TRBV7-9 with TRBJ1-2, with TRBD1 as a possible D gene (5 bases). Germline V gives CDR1 SEHNR, CDR2 FQNEAQ (reference sequence). The CDR3 covers 13 residues. With 6 bases removed from V and 8 bases from J, the gap between germline ends came to 16 bases. Here the CDR3 DNA reads TGTGCCAGCAGAAAAGGATCGGAGGGGGGCTACACCTTC. It yields the protein CASRKGSEGGYTF.

Here the CDR3 DNA reads TGTGCCATCAGTGAGTCAGCTCCCCAATCATCCTACAATGAGCAGTTCTTC. It translates to CAISESAPQSSYNEQFF. V usage is TRBV10-3 and J usage is TRBJ2-1, with D unresolved. The CDR3 is 17 residues long. The germline CDR1 and CDR2 sequences are ENHRY and SYGVKD. V was cut by 0 bases and J by 1 base, with 13 bases left in between.

This clone has a handful of counts. The rearrangement joins TRBV5-5 to TRBJ2-5; TRBD1 might be the D (6 bases). The germline V gene has CDR1 SGHKS and CDR2 YYEKEE (reference sequence). This CDR3 has 13 amino acids. V was cut by 3 bases and J by 6 bases, with 12 bases left in between. CDR3 sequence reads: CASSSRGVQTQYF. CDR3 DNA: TGTGCCAGCAGCTCCAGGGGAGTTCAGACCCAGTACTTC.

V is TRBV7-9 and J is TRBJ1-2, with 8 bases that match TRBD1. The CDR3 extends over 15 amino acids. The ends lost 5 bases at V and 3 bases at J; junction bases unmatched: 8. The germline CDR1 and CDR2 sequences are SEHNR and FQNEAQ (reference sequence). CDR3 protein: CASSPGQGADYGYTF. In DNA, the CDR3 is TGTGCCAGCAGCCCAGGACAGGGAGCTGACTATGGCTACACCTTC.

This CDR3 is CASSDRYNSPLHF. CDR3 nucleotides: TGTGCCAGCAGTGACAGATATAATTCACCCCTCCACTTT. The chain carries TRBV6-1 and TRBJ1-6, with D uncertain. V lost 3 bases and J lost 4, with 4 bases in between. In germline, CDR1 is MNHNS, CDR2 SASEGT. CDR3 length: 13 residues.

This rearrangement joins TRBV3-1 (or the pseudogene TRBV3-2) to TRBJ2-5, with D tentatively TRBD1 (6 bases). The V gene's germline CDR1 is LGHDT and CDR2 YNNKEL (reference sequence). This CDR3 is built from 16 residues. The ends were cut back, 0 bases at V and 5 bases at J, with 16 bases in the middle. Here the CDR3 DNA reads TGTGCCAGCAGCCAAGATCGGGCAGGGGAACGCGAGACCCAGTACTTC. Protein product: CASSQDRAGERETQYF.